Below, one T cell receptor (beta chain) is given with its context. This sample stems from a study of technical replicates of blood from several donors. This CDR3 has 16 residues. V was clipped by 3 bases and J by 5 bases; unmatched bases: 11. In germline, CDR1 is SGDLS, CDR2 YYNGEE. The data were produced by immunoSEQ multiplex PCR, yet TCRdb's version contains in-frame clones alone and is incomplete. The data show approximately 65,000 clones, 85% to 90% seen once. Source material: PBMCs. This receptor was obtained from a human donor in good health. Some clones in this sample may be carry-over from other donors' samples. V gene TRBV9 combines with J gene TRBJ2-5; 9 bases agree with TRBD2. As DNA, the CDR3 is TGTGCCAGCAGCGCGCCCACTAGCGGGCTAAAGGAGACCCAGTACTTC. As protein: CASSAPTSGLKETQYF.